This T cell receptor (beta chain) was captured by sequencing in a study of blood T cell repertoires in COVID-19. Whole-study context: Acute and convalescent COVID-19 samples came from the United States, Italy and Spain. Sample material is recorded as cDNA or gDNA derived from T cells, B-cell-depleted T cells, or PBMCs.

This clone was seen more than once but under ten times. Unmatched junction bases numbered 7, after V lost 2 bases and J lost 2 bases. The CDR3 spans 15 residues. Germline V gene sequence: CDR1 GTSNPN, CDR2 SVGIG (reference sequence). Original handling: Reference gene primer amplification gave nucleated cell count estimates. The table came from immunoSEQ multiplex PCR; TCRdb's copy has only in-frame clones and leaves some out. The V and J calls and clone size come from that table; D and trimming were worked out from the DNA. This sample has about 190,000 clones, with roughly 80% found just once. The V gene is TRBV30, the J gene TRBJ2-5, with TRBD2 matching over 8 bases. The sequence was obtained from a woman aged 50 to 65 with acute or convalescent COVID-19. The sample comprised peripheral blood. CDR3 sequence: CAWSPTGGLQETQYF. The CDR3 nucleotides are TGTGCCTGGAGTCCGACGGGGGGGTTACAAGAGACCCAGTACTTC. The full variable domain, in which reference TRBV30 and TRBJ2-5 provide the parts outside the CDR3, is SQTIHQWPATLVQPVGSPLSLECTVEGTSNPNLYWYRQAAGRGLQLLFYSVGIGQISSEVPQNLSASRPQDRQFILSSKKLLLSDSGFYLCAWSPTGGLQETQYFGPGTRLLVL.